A single sample is the source of the 8 T cell receptor beta chains below, sequenced in a study of T cells in Graves' hyperthyroidism and ophthalmopathy. RNA transcripts gave rise to amplified TCR beta CDR3 regions. Researchers ran a first-round RT-PCR on the TCR CDR3 using the HTBI primer set. TCRdb recomputed calls from the multiplex PCR reads with MiXCR, one row per CDR3 protein. This table holds about 680,000 distinct CDR3 sequences, around 40% found once. The sample was blood. The source is a woman aged 40 to 50 with Graves' hyperthyroidism.

This clonotype has just a few counts. This chain joins TRBV19 and TRBJ1-3; 8 bases fit TRBD1. The germline V gene has CDR1 LNHDA and CDR2 SQIVND (reference sequence). With V trimmed by 9 bases and J by 0 bases, 7 bases remained unmatched. The CDR3 has 15 residues. DNA of the CDR3: TGTGCCAGCGGACAGGGCAAATACTCTGGAAACACCATATATTTT. It codes for CASGQGKYSGNTIYF.

V usage is TRBV12-3 or TRBV12-4 and J usage is TRBJ2-7; 7 bases fit TRBD1. Unmatched junction bases numbered 4, after V lost 6 bases and J lost 2 bases. The CDR3 contains 13 residues. The chain's CDR3 is CASRTGTAYEQYF. The CDR3, as DNA: TGTGCCAGCAGGACCGGGACAGCCTACGAGCAGTACTTC.

Concerning this clonotype itself: This may come from a read error, since a much larger clone is one base off. The chain carries TRBV29-1 and TRBJ1-4; no reliable D call. Germline CDR1 reads SQVTM; CDR2 reads ANQGSEA. The length of the CDR3 is 11 residues. The CDR3 region is CSVEEGERLFF. The DNA for the CDR3 is TGCAGCGTTGAAGAGGGTGAAAGACTGTTTTTT.

This clonotype has ten or more counts. The rearrangement links TRBV7-9 to TRBJ1-5; 8 bases map to TRBD1. This CDR3 contains 13 residues. From germline, CDR1 is SEHNR and CDR2 FQNEAQ (reference sequence). The ends lost 3 bases at V and 10 bases at J; junction bases unmatched: 5. The CDR3 coding sequence is TGTGCCAGCAGCTTTACAGGGGGAGAACCCCAGCATTTT. Translated: CASSFTGGEPQHF.

In its sample, this clonotype was seen many times. The CDR3 loop is CASSEQGGIPYEQYF. The CDR3 nucleotides read TGTGCCAGCAGCGAACAGGGAGGGATTCCCTACGAGCAGTACTTC. J is TRBJ2-7 and V is TRBV7-3; perhaps TRBD2 as D (7 bases). V lost 5 bases and J lost 2, with 16 bases in between. Germline CDR1 SGHTA, CDR2 FQGTGA. The CDR3 runs to 15 residues.

This chain connects TRBV6-5 to TRBJ2-5, with a tentative D call TRBD2 (7 bases). Germline CDR1 and CDR2: MNHEY and SVGAGI. Trimming removed 0 bases from V and 6 bases from J, with 17 bases in between. This CDR3 is 16 amino acids long. Written as DNA, the CDR3 is TGTGCCAGCAGTTACTCTGGGGGAGGGACATCCAAGACCCAGTACTTC. Translating it yields CASSYSGGGTSKTQYF.

This clonotype has at least ten counts. CDR3 sequence: CASSRVTVSYGYTF. The CDR3 bases are TGTGCCAGCAGTCGGGTGACGGTGTCCTATGGCTACACCTTC. This chain connects TRBV12-3 or TRBV12-4 to TRBJ1-2; D uncertain. The CDR3 spans 14 residues. The germline V and J ends were trimmed by 5 bases and 4 bases, with 14 bases remaining between them.

The chain is built from TRBV10-3 and TRBJ2-3; 9 bases are shared with TRBD2. The CDR3 has 15 amino acids. J gave up 1 base and V 6 bases, and 5 bases lay outside the gene matches. Germline CDR1 ENHRY, CDR2 SYGVKD. The CDR3 reads CAIRTSGGRTDTQYF. CDR3 DNA sequence: TGTGCCATCAGGACTAGCGGAGGCCGCACAGATACGCAGTATTTT.